A single sample gave rise to the 30 T cell receptor beta chains below, sequenced in a study of cytomegalovirus exposure and HLA in healthy donors. In the PCR, 60 Vbeta and 13 Jbeta primers were used. The data were produced by immunoSEQ multiplex PCR, yet TCRdb's version contains in-frame clones alone and is incomplete. The sample holds approximately 210,000 clones; about four fifths are singletons and the top ten take 10%. The sample taken for sequencing was PBMCs. Source of these receptors: a woman aged 45-59 years in good health and CMV-seropositive.

The rearrangement uses TRBV2 and TRBJ1-5; 7 nucleotides agree with TRBD1. Germline V gene data show CDR1 as SNHLY and CDR2 as FYNNEI. The trim removed 4 bases at V and 5 bases at J, leaving 8 bases unmatched. CDR3 length equals 15 residues. CDR3 nucleotide sequence: TGTGCCAGCAGTGGGAGACAGGGAGGTTATCAGCCCCAGCATTTT. Translating it yields CASSGRQGGYQPQHF.

This clone was recorded once. V is TRBV28 and J is TRBJ2-3; D might be TRBD1 (5 bases). The CDR3 contains 15 residues. CDR1 MDHEN and CDR2 SYDVKM come from the germline V gene. V was pared by 2 bases and J by 5 bases, with 14 bases between. The CDR3 DNA follows: TGTGCCAGCAGTTTACAGTCCAGGGTTGGAGATACGCAGTATTTT. Translated: CASSLQSRVGDTQYF. The complete variable domain, with remaining parts taken from reference TRBV28 and TRBJ2-3, reads DVKVTQSSRYLVKRTGEKVFLECVQDMDHENMFWYRQDPGLGLRLIYFSYDVKMKEKGDIPEGYSVSREKKERFSLILESASTNQTSMYLCASSLQSRVGDTQYFGPGTRLTVL.

The chain has TRBV7-2 and TRBJ2-1; 12 nucleotides agree with TRBD1. This CDR3 is built from 18 residues. Germline CDR1 SGHTA, CDR2 FQGNSA. The ends lost 0 bases at V and 7 bases at J; junction bases unmatched: 10. Here the CDR3 reads CASSLAGSGQGALNEQFF. The CDR3 bases are TGTGCCAGCAGCTTAGCAGGGTCGGGACAGGGGGCCTTGAATGAGCAGTTCTTC.

This chain joins TRBV14 and TRBJ2-7, with D possibly matching TRBD1 (5 bases). The CDR3 covers 14 residues. Per germline, CDR1 SGHDN and CDR2 FVKESK. Trimming shortened V by 4 bases and J by 6 bases, and 16 bases separated the two germline ends. CDR3 DNA sequence: TGTGCCAGCAGCCCCCTCGGAGTTAGGGGCGAGCAGTACTTC. Translated: CASSPLGVRGEQYF.

The V and J genes are TRBV29-1 and TRBJ2-3; D might be TRBD2 (5 bases). Deletions cut 7 bases from V and 5 bases from J, with 16 bases between. This CDR3 contains 13 residues. Germline-derived CDR1 and CDR2 are SQVTM and ANQGSEA. CDR3 amino acids: CSAPLGGGDTQYF. CDR3 nucleotides: TGCAGCGCCCCGCTGGGCGGAGGAGATACGCAGTATTTT.

V gene TRBV6-5 combines with J gene TRBJ1-3, with D hard to call. Germline lookup yields CDR1 MNHEY and CDR2 SVGAGI. The CDR3 is 15 amino acids. V was shortened by 2 bases and J by 0 bases, with 8 bases between the two germline ends. The CDR3 bases are TGTGCCAGCAGTTACGAGTCTGTCTCTGGAAACACCATATATTTT. This gives the protein CASSYESVSGNTIYF.

This clone was seen a single time. The chain employs TRBV2 and TRBJ2-5; TRBD2 matches at 10 bases. V dropped 6 bases and J dropped 2; count of bases not matched to a gene: 3. Germline V gene data show CDR1 as SNHLY and CDR2 as FYNNEI. This CDR3 region has 14 residues. In DNA form, the CDR3 reads TGTGCCAGCAGGCGAGCGGGGGGGCAAGAGACCCAGTACTTC. Encoded protein: CASRRAGGQETQYF. The full variable domain, rest sourced from reference TRBV2 and TRBJ2-5, is EPEVTQTPSHQVTQMGQEVILRCVPISNHLYFYWYRQILGQKVEFLVSFYNNEISEKSEIFDDQFSVERPDGSNFTLKIRSTKLEDSAMYFCASRRAGGQETQYFGPGTRLLVL.

This clone appeared once. The CDR3 coding sequence is TGCGCCAGCAGCTTGGGACAGACAGGGTATGAAAAACTGTTTTTT. It codes for CASSLGQTGYEKLFF. V gene TRBV5-1 combines with J gene TRBJ1-4, with 7 bases lining up with TRBD1. Germline CDR1 reads SGHRS; CDR2 reads YFSETQ. With 0 bases clipped from V and 6 bases from J, the junction kept 5 bases outside the gene matches. The CDR3 runs 15 residues.

The chain combines TRBV9 with TRBJ1-2; D call uncertain. In germline, CDR1 is SGDLS, CDR2 YYNGEE. The CDR3 loop spans 15 amino acids. Trimming took 3 bases from V and 4 from J, leaving 16 bases between them. Written as DNA, the CDR3 is TGTGCCAGCAGCGGCGAGGACTACTCTTCCTATGGCTACACCTTC. Translating gives CASSGEDYSSYGYTF.

The chain links TRBV25-1 to TRBJ1-4; D is unresolved. Between the trimmed V and J ends, which lost 3 bases and 0 bases, there was a span of 14 bases. The CDR3 totals 17 residues. Germline V CDR1 and CDR2: MGHDK, SYGVNS. The CDR3 DNA follows: TGTGCCAGCAGTGACCGGGGAAACATAGCAACTAATGAAAAACTGTTTTTT. Its protein is CASSDRGNIATNEKLFF.

This clone occurred a few times. Compared with germline, one end of the junction differs, possibly owing to a read error. V usage is TRBV10-3 and J usage is TRBJ2-7, with D possibly matching TRBD1 (7 bases). The CDR3 loop spans 11 amino acids. The germline gives CDR1 ENHRY, CDR2 SYGVKD. CDR3: CAIKGRDRPIF. CDR3 DNA sequence: TGTGCCATCAAGGGGCGGGACAGACCTATCTTC.

The CDR3 reads CASRPPGRGPQPQHF. CDR3 coding DNA: TGTGCCAGCAGACCCCCCGGGCGGGGTCCTCAGCCCCAGCATTTT. V and J are TRBV28 and TRBJ1-5; D is uncertain. The CDR3 sequence is 15 residues long. V was cut by 6 bases and J by 6 bases, with 18 bases left in between. Germline loops: CDR1 MDHEN, CDR2 SYDVKM.

V and J are TRBV6-5 and TRBJ2-1; 12 positions agree with TRBD2. This CDR3 contains 15 residues. Germline lookup yields CDR1 MNHEY and CDR2 SVGAGI. Germline trimming cut 6 bases from V and 4 bases from J; bases unmatched to any gene: 4. The CDR3 DNA reads as TGTGCCAGCAGCGGACTAGCGGGGATGTACAATGAGCAGTTCTTC. It specifies CASSGLAGMYNEQFF.

The chain has TRBV6-1 and TRBJ1-4; no clear D gene. V was pared by 6 bases and J by 6 bases, with 11 bases between. Germline assignment: CDR1 MNHNS and CDR2 SASEGT. CDR3 length: 13 residues. The CDR3 DNA follows: TGTGCCAGCAGCGGTCAGGCCGATGAAAAACTGTTTTTT. Protein: CASSGQADEKLFF.

The DNA for the CDR3 is TGTGCCAGCAGCCCCCTATCGAACTATGGCTACACCTTC. Encoded protein: CASSPLSNYGYTF. V usage is TRBV6-5 and J usage is TRBJ1-2; D remains unclear. The CDR3 loop spans 13 amino acids. Germline CDR1 and CDR2: MNHEY and SVGAGI. Trimming cost V 6 bases and J 2 bases, with 10 bases left between them.

For this clone: One end of the junction does not line up with germline, which may come from a read error. The chain links TRBV7-9 to TRBJ2-4; D perhaps matches TRBD1 (6 bases). This CDR3 is 15 amino acids long. In germline, CDR1 is SEHNR, CDR2 FQNEAQ (reference sequence). For the CDR3, the DNA is TGTTCCAGCAGCTTATTAGGGGGAAGAAGGGACATTCAGTACTTC. Residues: CSSSLLGGRRDIQYF.

J is TRBJ2-4 and V is TRBV4-1; a possible D gene is TRBD2 (6 bases). Germline-derived CDR1 and CDR2 are MGHRA and YSYEKL. The CDR3 extends over 18 amino acids. The V end was cut by 4 bases, the J end by 0 bases, with 19 bases between. CDR3 nucleotides: TGCGCCAGCAGCCCCGATAGGGTGGGACTTCTAGCCAAAAACATTCAGTACTTC. Its protein is CASSPDRVGLLAKNIQYF.

This clone was detected once. The chain uses TRBV19 and TRBJ1-4; possible D gene TRBD1, 5 bases. V lost 5 bases and J lost 8, with 9 bases in between. Germline V gene lookup returns CDR1 LNHDA and CDR2 SQIVND (reference sequence). The CDR3 length is 12 residues. CDR3 residues: CASSLYREKLFF. The CDR3 DNA follows: TGTGCCAGTAGTCTCTACAGGGAAAAACTGTTTTTT.

The rearrangement links TRBV2 to TRBJ1-1, with 8 bases fitting TRBD1. The V segment lost 8 bases and the J segment 7 bases; nucleotides outside the gene matches: 3. The CDR3 spans 11 residues. Germline CDR1 SNHLY, CDR2 FYNNEI. The CDR3 coding sequence is TGTGCCAGCCAGGGGGCCGGTGAAGCTTTCTTT. It is translated as CASQGAGEAFF. Drawing the rest from reference TRBV2 and TRBJ1-1, the complete variable domain is EPEVTQTPSHQVTQMGQEVILRCVPISNHLYFYWYRQILGQKVEFLVSFYNNEISEKSEIFDDQFSVERPDGSNFTLKIRSTKLEDSAMYFCASQGAGEAFFGQGTRLTVV.

In DNA form, the CDR3 reads TGTGCCAGCAGCCAAGATAGGGGTTACGAGCAGTACTTC. It codes for CASSQDRGYEQYF. The rearrangement joins TRBV4-2 to TRBJ2-5; perhaps TRBD1 as D (5 bases). The assigned J gene may be wrong: the sequence end matches TRBJ2-7 better. Germline-derived CDR1 and CDR2 are LGHNA and YNFKEQ. The CDR3 has 13 amino acids.

This rearrangement joins TRBV11-2 to TRBJ1-6, with 7 bases lining up with TRBD1. V lost 6 bases to trimming and J lost 7 bases; unmatched junction nucleotides: 9. This CDR3 is built from 15 residues. The germline V gene encodes CDR1 SGHAT and CDR2 FQNNGV. The CDR3 DNA sequence: TGTGCCAGCAGTGGTTCGGGACAGCGGAATTCACCCCTCCACTTT. Translated: CASSGSGQRNSPLHF. Full variable domain (missing parts from reference TRBV11-2 and TRBJ1-6): EAGVAQSPRYKIIEKRQSVAFWCNPISGHATLYWYQQILGQGPKLLIQFQNNGVVDDSQLPKDRFSAERLKGVDSTLKIQPAKLEDSAVYLCASSGSGQRNSPLHFGNGTRLTVT.

The J gene is TRBJ1-4, the V gene TRBV12-2. TRBV12-2 constitutes a pseudogene. The CDR3 consists of 17 residues. The CDR3 sequence is CASRPSFKAGSNEKLFF. CDR3 sequence (DNA): TGTGCAAGTCGCCCCTCGTTTAAAGCGGGATCTAATGAAAAACTGTTTTTT.

The CDR3 DNA is TGCAGCGCCCTTGGGGAGCACTATACGCAGTATTTT. Protein sequence: CSALGEHYTQYF. The V gene is TRBV29-1, the J gene TRBJ2-3, with D perhaps TRBD2 (5 bases). Germline CDR1 is SQVTM and CDR2 is ANQGSEA. The CDR3 runs to 12 residues. Trimming shortened V by 7 bases and J by 7 bases, and 15 bases separated the two germline ends.

This clone occurred a few times. The rearrangement links TRBV11-2 to TRBJ1-1; no clear D. Per germline, CDR1 SGHAT and CDR2 FQNNGV. Trimming took 1 base from V and 6 from J, leaving 3 bases between them. The CDR3 totals 11 residues. The CDR3 DNA sequence: TGTGCCAGCAGCTTAGGGCCTGAAGCTTTCTTT. Translating gives CASSLGPEAFF.

This rearrangement joins TRBV6-1 to TRBJ1-1; D gene unclear. Per germline, CDR1 MNHNS and CDR2 SASEGT. The CDR3 sequence is 14 residues long. V was pared by 5 bases and J by 4 bases, with 14 bases between. This chain's CDR3 is CASSLTTAATEAFF. The CDR3 DNA sequence: TGTGCCAGCAGTCTCACCACAGCGGCCACTGAAGCTTTCTTT.

This sequence joins TRBV6-5 and TRBJ2-1; 8 bases agree with TRBD1. CDR1 MNHEY and CDR2 SVGAGI come from the germline V gene. The CDR3 consists of 16 residues. Trimming cost V 3 bases and J 1 base; bases outside gene matches: 5. The CDR3 DNA is TGTGCCAGCAGTTATGGACAGGGATTATCCTACAATGAGCAGTTCTTC. This sequence encodes CASSYGQGLSYNEQFF.

This clone has more than one count but fewer than ten. V is TRBV15 and J is TRBJ2-7; 9 bases line up with TRBD1. The CDR3 runs to 14 residues. The J segment lost 2 bases and the V segment lost 5 bases, leaving 4 bases of the junction unmatched. CDR1 is LNHNV, CDR2 YYDKDF, per germline (reference sequence). CDR3 residues: CATSRDRATYEQYF. CDR3 coding DNA: TGTGCCACCAGCCGGGACAGGGCGACCTACGAGCAGTACTTC.

The J gene is TRBJ2-1, the V gene TRBV4-2; 9 bases agree with TRBD2. The length of the CDR3 is 16 residues. V trimming: 1 base; J trimming: 5 bases; junction bases outside the gene matches: 6. Per germline, CDR1 LGHNA and CDR2 YNFKEQ. The CDR3 here is CASSQGWLAGNNEQFF. In nucleotides, the CDR3 is TGTGCCAGCAGCCAAGGTTGGCTAGCGGGGAACAATGAGCAGTTCTTC.

In this sample, this clone turned up a few times. The CDR3 reads CASSLGGDLTDTQYF. Here the CDR3 DNA reads TGTGCCAGCAGCTTGGGGGGGGACCTCACAGATACGCAGTATTTT. The chain uses TRBV5-4 and TRBJ2-3; D perhaps matches TRBD2 (6 bases). This CDR3 region has 15 residues. CDR1 is SGHNT, CDR2 YYREEE, per germline (reference sequence). Trimming shortened V by 0 bases and J by 2 bases, and 10 bases separated the two germline ends.

This sequence joins TRBV28 and TRBJ2-3; D possibly corresponds to TRBD1 (5 bases). This CDR3 comprises 15 residues. Germline values: CDR1 MDHEN, CDR2 SYDVKM. The V end lost 3 bases, the J end lost 0 bases, and 10 bases lay between the germline ends. The CDR3 nucleotides read TGTGCCAGCAGTTTGGGGCAGCCTAGCACAGATACGCAGTATTTT. It translates to CASSLGQPSTDTQYF.